Sequencing of this TCR beta chain was carried out in a study of cytomegalovirus exposure and HLA in healthy donors. Study-wide background: From HLA-typed donors, an early data release held 70 million to 95 million unique TCRs.

The PCR made use of 60 Vbeta and 13 Jbeta primers. Assay used: immunoSEQ multiplex PCR; TCRdb lists only in-frame clones, some missing. This sample's clone table lists roughly 190,000 clones. Findings of the study overall: Specificity for CMV antigens was confirmed in vitro for a few of the CMV-associated chains. For most TCR beta V segments, an earlier analysis put the productive rate at about 87% or about 30% of the time. When presence/absence was analysed, sequencing depth was taken to be roughly uniform across donors.

This CDR3 contains 17 residues. Germline V lookup: CDR1 SGHNT, CDR2 YYREEE (reference sequence). Trimming removed 5 bases from V and 1 base from J; junction bases left unmatched: 10. Comment on this clone: Antigen unknown.

The TCR was taken from a woman younger than 35 in good health and CMV-seropositive. This sequence joins TRBV5-4 and TRBJ2-5, with 11 bases that match TRBD2. Specimen: PBMCs. The CDR3 sequence: CASRSTGTSGVQETQYF. The CDR3, as DNA: TGTGCCAGCAGGTCCACCGGGACTAGCGGAGTCCAAGAGACCCAGTACTTC.